A selection of T cell receptor beta chains follows, all from one sample in a study of T cell responses to AZD1222 COVID-19 vaccine. The protocol was immunoSEQ multiplex PCR, while the TCRdb copy is restricted to in-frame clones and leaves out a portion. The profile shows about 100,000 clones, about 85% of them singletons. The starting material was peripheral blood, obtained 28 days after the second AZD1222 dose. The receptors derive from an adult who received the AZD1222 COVID-19 vaccine. Each CDR3 is given with its conserved first and last residue. A D gene is named only where the DNA matches it firmly. The size of a clone is reported for some rows only, either as once, few or many, or as a class for expanded clones.

j_call,d_call,clone_size,v_call,cdr3_nt,cdr3_aa
TRBJ1-2,TRBD1,-,TRBV6-2/TRBV6-3,TGTGCCAGCAGTTACTCCCGACAGGGGCCCCTAAGGAATGGCTACACCTTC,CASSYSRQGPLRNGYTF
TRBJ1-1,-,-,TRBV6-5,TGTGCCAGCAGTTACTCGGGGGAGTGGAACACTGAAGCTTTCTTT,CASSYSGEWNTEAFF
TRBJ1-2,-,-,TRBV3-1/TRBV3-2,TGTGCCAGCAGCCAAGCAGGGGAGGGCGGTCGTGGCTACACCTTC,CASSQAGEGGRGYTF
TRBJ1-2,-,-,TRBV25-1,TGTGCCAGCAGGGGTCCGGAGGGGTGGTATGGCTACACCTTC,CASRGPEGWYGYTF
TRBJ2-7,-,-,TRBV19,TGTGCCAGTAAAACAGGGAATATTATGGGCGAGCAGTACTTC,CASKTGNIMGEQYF
TRBJ2-6,TRBD1,-,TRBV23-1,TGCGCCAGCAGTCAAGACGGGACAGGAAACTCTGGGGCCAACGTCCTGACTTTC,CASSQDGTGNSGANVLTF
TRBJ2-2,TRBD2,-,TRBV6-5,TGTGCCAGCAGCTTTAGCGGGGGGAACACCGGGGAGCTGTTTTTT,CASSFSGGNTGELFF
TRBJ1-2,TRBD1,once,TRBV5-4,TGTGCCAGCAGCTTCGACAGGGAATATCATGGCTACACCTTC,CASSFDREYHGYTF
TRBJ1-2,-,-,TRBV6-4,TGTGCCAGCAGAGAGACGGGGAGGGGCTATGGCTACACCTTC,CASRETGRGYGYTF
TRBJ2-2,TRBD1,-,TRBV9,TGTGCCAGCAGCGTAGGGACAGGGGGTTCCGGGGAGCTGTTTTTT,CASSVGTGGSGELFF
TRBJ2-7,TRBD2,few,TRBV11-2,TGTGCCAGCAGCCCCAGGGCGGGGAGGGAAGACGAGCAGTACTTC,CASSPRAGREDEQYF
TRBJ1-1,-,-,TRBV6-2/TRBV6-3,TGTGCCAGCAGTAGGGCCCTCGACATATTGAACACTGAAGCTTTCTTT,CASSRALDILNTEAFF
TRBJ2-7,-,-,TRBV6-4,TGTGCCAGCAGTGACCTATCAGGGCCTACCCTGTCCTACGAGCAGTACTTC,CASSDLSGPTLSYEQYF
TRBJ2-7,TRBD1,-,TRBV7-2,TGTGCCAGCAGCCCAAAGACAGGGGTTGGTAGTTACGAGCAGTACTTC,CASSPKTGVGSYEQYF
TRBJ2-7,-,-,TRBV6-6,TGTGCCAGCAGTTACGGGGGCGGCGAGCAGTACTTC,CASSYGGGEQYF
TRBJ2-2,TRBD2,-,TRBV7-8,TGTGCCAGCAGCCCGCCGACTAGCGGGGGGGCTCGAGGCGACACCGGGGAGCTGTTTTTT,CASSPPTSGGARGDTGELFF
TRBJ1-2,-,few,TRBV9,TGTGCCAGCAGCGTAGTGGCCGCCGGGGGAACCAACTATGGCTACACCTTC,CASSVVAAGGTNYGYTF
TRBJ2-7,-,few,TRBV7-9,TGTGCCAGCAGCTTCGACACTACCAGCTACGAGCAGTACTTC,CASSFDTTSYEQYF
TRBJ2-3,-,-,TRBV24-1,TGTGCCACCGCGGGCGACAACACAGATACGCAGTATTTT,CATAGDNTDTQYF
TRBJ1-3,-,-,TRBV9,TGTGCCAGCAGCGTGGGCCCGGGAAACACCATATATTTT,CASSVGPGNTIYF
TRBJ1-2,-,-,TRBV19,TGTGCCAGTAAGGACGGTCTCTATGGCTACACCTTC,CASKDGLYGYTF
TRBJ2-7,TRBD1,-,TRBV12-3/TRBV12-4,TGTGCCAGCAGGAATACAGGGGCCTACGAGCAGTACTTC,CASRNTGAYEQYF
TRBJ1-6,-,-,TRBV12-3/TRBV12-4,TGTGCCAGCAGTTTAAGGATCGTCTCACCCCTCCACTTT,CASSLRIVSPLHF
TRBJ1-1,-,-,TRBV5-6,TGTGCCAGCAGCCCCAGTTCGCGCCTGCGAGCTTTCTTT,CASSPSSRLRAFF
TRBJ1-5,-,-,TRBV4-1,TGCGCCAGCAGCCAGGGACCGACAGGAACCGGGGGGCAGCCCCAGCATTTT,CASSQGPTGTGGQPQHF
TRBJ2-7,-,-,TRBV6-5,TGTGCCAGCAGTACCCTACAGGGACCTTACGAGCAGTACTTC,CASSTLQGPYEQYF
TRBJ1-2,-,-,TRBV28,TGTGCCAGCAGTTTGGGTCTCGGTGGCTACACCTTC,CASSLGLGGYTF
TRBJ1-5,-,-,TRBV5-5,TGTGCCAGCAGCTGGGGACTGGGAAATCAGCCCCAGCATTTT,CASSWGLGNQPQHF
TRBJ1-2,-,-,TRBV24-1,TGTGCCACCAGTGATTTAAGGGACGCAGGCTACACCTTC,CATSDLRDAGYTF
TRBJ1-2,TRBD1,-,TRBV6-5,TGTGCCAGCAGCCAGACAGGGCTCAACTATGGCTACACCTTC,CASSQTGLNYGYTF
TRBJ1-2,-,-,TRBV7-2,TGTGCCAGCAGCTTAGTTTCCCCTATTCAGAACTATGGCTACACCTTC,CASSLVSPIQNYGYTF
TRBJ1-6,-,-,TRBV28,TGTGCCAGCAGCTTGGCCCGCCAGTACTATAATTCACCCCTCCACTTT,CASSLARQYYNSPLHF
TRBJ2-1,TRBD2,-,TRBV2,TGTGCCAGCAGTGAGAGACTAGCGGGACCTTTAGACAATGAGCAGTTCTTC,CASSERLAGPLDNEQFF
TRBJ1-5,TRBD1,-,TRBV4-1,TGCGCCAGCAGCCAAGAGATGAGGAGGGGACAGGGGGCGGACGATCAGCCCCAGCATTTT,CASSQEMRRGQGADDQPQHF
TRBJ1-4,TRBD1,-,TRBV5-1,TGCGCCAGCAGCTTGACAGGGGGCAAGGAAGAAAAACTGTTTTTT,CASSLTGGKEEKLFF
TRBJ1-5,-,-,TRBV4-3,TGCGCCAGCAGCCAAGACACATATAGCAATCAGCCCCAGCATTTT,CASSQDTYSNQPQHF
TRBJ2-7,TRBD1,once,TRBV5-1,TGCGCCAGCAGCCCCAGCGGCGACAGGGGTAGATACGAGCAGTACTTC,CASSPSGDRGRYEQYF
TRBJ1-6,TRBD1,few,TRBV27,TGTGCCAGCAGTTTGGGACAGGGGTCACCCCTCCACTTT,CASSLGQGSPLHF
TRBJ1-1,TRBD1,-,TRBV6-5,TGTGCCAGCAGATCGACAGGGTCGGATGAAGCTTTCTTT,CASRSTGSDEAFF
TRBJ2-7,TRBD1,few,TRBV5-1,TGCGCCAGCAGCCCAGACAGGGGGGTCTACGAGCAGTACTTC,CASSPDRGVYEQYF
TRBJ2-7,TRBD2,-,TRBV7-9,TGTGCCAGCACCCAGGGAGGGGACGAGCAGTACTTC,CASTQGGDEQYF
TRBJ2-7,-,-,TRBV5-1,TGCGCCAGCAGCTTGGCGGGCAGCTACGAGCAGTACTTC,CASSLAGSYEQYF